Sequencing of this TCR beta chain was carried out in a study of shared clonotypes between healthy human individuals. Clones were read by immunoSEQ multiplex PCR, and TCRdb kept only the in-frame ones, dropping some. The table has around 2,100,000 clones, about 94% seen once. Germline V lookup: CDR1 MNHEY, CDR2 SMNVEV (reference sequence). V was cut by 5 bases and J by 5 bases, with 22 bases left in between. This CDR3 comprises 16 residues. The naive CD8 subset, CD45RO-negative cells positively selected for CCR7, excluded terminally differentiated effector memory CD45RA+ cells. This TCR came from a man aged 18 to 30 in good health. This rearrangement joins TRBV27 to TRBJ2-7; D is tentatively TRBD1 or TRBD2 (5 bases each). The sequenced sample was naive CD8+ T cells sorted from blood. The CDR3 protein is CASSPSRGEKADEQYF. In DNA, the CDR3 is TGTGCCAGCAGTCCTTCCCGAGGGGAAAAGGCCGACGAGCAGTACTTC.